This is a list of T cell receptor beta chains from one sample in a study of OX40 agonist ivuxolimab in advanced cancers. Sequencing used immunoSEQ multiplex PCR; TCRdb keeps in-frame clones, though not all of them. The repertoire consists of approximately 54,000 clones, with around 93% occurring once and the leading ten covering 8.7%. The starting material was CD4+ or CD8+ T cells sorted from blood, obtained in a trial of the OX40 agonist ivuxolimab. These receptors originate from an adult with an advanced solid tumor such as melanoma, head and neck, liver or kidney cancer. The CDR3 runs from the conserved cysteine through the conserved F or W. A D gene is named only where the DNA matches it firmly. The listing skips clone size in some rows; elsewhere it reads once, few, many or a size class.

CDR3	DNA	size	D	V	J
CASRPLRGLEETQYF	TGTGCCAGCAGACCTCTCAGGGGGCTCGAAGAGACCCAGTACTTC	NA	TRBD1	TRBV27	TRBJ2-5
CASSRDRGWTEAFF	TGTGCCAGTAGTCGGGACAGGGGGTGGACTGAAGCTTTCTTT	NA	TRBD1	TRBV19	TRBJ1-1
CASSYIGRYGYTF	TGTGCCAGCAGTTATATTGGGAGGTACGGCTACACCTTC	NA	NA	TRBV27	TRBJ1-2
CASKTTGFTEAFF	TGTGCCAGCAAGACCACAGGCTTCACTGAAGCTTTCTTT	NA	NA	TRBV28	TRBJ1-1
CASSIPPRRLDFTDTQYF	TGTGCCAGTAGTATCCCCCCCCGCAGACTAGATTTCACAGATACGCAGTATTTT	NA	NA	TRBV19	TRBJ2-3
CASSQGGHVEAFF	TGCGCCAGCAGCCAAGGGGGTCACGTTGAAGCTTTCTTT	NA	NA	TRBV4-1	TRBJ1-1
CASSQLAGGIDEQFF	TGTGCCAGCAGCCAACTAGCGGGGGGGATCGATGAGCAGTTCTTC	NA	TRBD2	TRBV6-1	TRBJ2-1
CASNVLAVGSYNEQFF	TGTGCCAGCAACGTACTAGCGGTAGGCTCCTACAATGAGCAGTTCTTC	NA	TRBD2	TRBV7-8	TRBJ2-1
CASSLVARDRETQFF	TGTGCCAGCAGCTTAGTGGCTCGGGACCGGGAAACGCAGTTCTTC	NA	NA	TRBV7-6	TRBJ2-1
CASSPRRDLGAFF	TGTGCCAGCAGCCCCCGACGAGACCTCGGAGCTTTCTTT	NA	NA	TRBV21-1	TRBJ1-1
CASSLAGTGFQPQHF	TGTGCCAGCAGCTTAGCCGGGACAGGGTTTCAGCCCCAGCATTTT	NA	TRBD1	TRBV7-2	TRBJ1-5
CASSLRQKNQPQHF	TGTGCCAGCAGTTTAAGGCAAAAGAATCAGCCCCAGCATTTT	NA	NA	TRBV27	TRBJ1-5
CASSLGFGEDKGNTEAFF	TGCGCCAGCAGCTTGGGATTCGGGGAGGATAAAGGGAACACTGAAGCTTTCTTT	NA	NA	TRBV5-1	TRBJ1-1
CAWSMGQGYQPQHF	TGTGCCTGGAGTATGGGACAGGGGTATCAGCCCCAGCATTTT	NA	TRBD1	TRBV30	TRBJ1-5
CASSSGTGDYEQYF	TGTGCCAGTAGTTCCGGGACAGGGGACTACGAGCAGTACTTC	NA	TRBD1	TRBV19	TRBJ2-7
CASGLGGYGYTF	TGTGCTAGTGGTTTGGGGGGCTATGGCTACACCTTC	NA	NA	TRBV12-5	TRBJ1-2
CASSLYTGTDTQYF	TGTGCCAGCAGTTTATATACAGGTACAGATACGCAGTATTTT	NA	NA	TRBV28	TRBJ2-3
CAWRRWGQGTEAFF	TGTGCCTGGAGACGGTGGGGGCAGGGCACTGAAGCTTTCTTT	NA	NA	TRBV30	TRBJ1-1
CASSPPPGHPSYGYTF	TGTGCCAGCAGCCCCCCCCCGGGACATCCATCCTATGGCTACACCTTC	once	NA	TRBV27	TRBJ1-2
CSVEDPTGDMNTEAFF	TGCAGCGTTGAAGATCCGACAGGAGACATGAACACTGAAGCTTTCTTT	NA	NA	TRBV29-1	TRBJ1-1
CASSYPQDRGGETQYF	TGTGCCAGCAGTTACCCCCAGGACAGGGGAGGGGAGACCCAGTACTTC	NA	TRBD1	TRBV27	TRBJ2-5
CASSLYGTGLGTEAFF	TGTGCCAGCAGTTTATACGGGACAGGGTTAGGCACTGAAGCTTTCTTT	NA	TRBD1	TRBV28	TRBJ1-1
CASTWTAYNSPLHF	TGTGCCAGCACCTGGACTGCCTATAATTCACCCCTCCACTTT	NA	NA	TRBV6-6	TRBJ1-6
CAWSEREETQYF	TGTGCCTGGAGTGAGAGGGAAGAGACCCAGTACTTC	NA	NA	TRBV30	TRBJ2-5
CASSEPWTGYGSPLHF	TGTGCCAGCAGTGAACCTTGGACAGGCTATGGTTCACCCCTCCACTTT	NA	TRBD1	TRBV25-1	TRBJ1-6
CASSQDLGQGGQPQHF	TGCGCCAGCAGCCAAGATTTGGGACAGGGCGGCCAGCCCCAGCATTTT	NA	TRBD1	TRBV4-3	TRBJ1-5
CASSLAAYEQYF	TGTGCCAGCAGCTTGGCGGCCTACGAGCAGTACTTC	NA	NA	TRBV5-6	TRBJ2-7
CASSPGAGETQYF	TGTGCCAGCAGCCCGGGGGCCGGTGAGACCCAGTACTTC	NA	NA	TRBV6-5	TRBJ2-5
CASSYGTDGYTF	TGTGCCAGCAGTTACGGAACAGATGGCTACACCTTC	NA	NA	TRBV6-6	TRBJ1-2
CASSFVSLSDNETQYF	TGTGCCAGCAGCTTCGTAAGCCTTTCTGATAACGAGACCCAGTACTTC	NA	NA	TRBV11-2	TRBJ2-5
CASSLWTVGGGYTF	TGTGCCAGCAGTCTCTGGACCGTCGGAGGAGGCTACACCTTC	NA	NA	TRBV6-5	TRBJ1-2
CASSFSLLNEQFF	TGTGCCAGCAGTTTCTCCTTGCTTAATGAGCAGTTCTTC	NA	NA	TRBV27	TRBJ2-1